The 19 T cell receptor beta chains in this list originate from one sample, sequenced in a study of cytomegalovirus exposure and HLA in healthy donors. Sequenced by immunoSEQ multiplex PCR; TCRdb stores in-frame clones only, minus some. The repertoire holds some 63,000 clones, with roughly 90% as singletons. Sequenced input: PBMCs. Source of these receptors: a woman aged 18 to 35 in good health and CMV-seronegative.

The chain uses TRBV7-9 and TRBJ2-1; 11 nucleotides match TRBD2. Per the germline V gene, CDR1 is SEHNR and CDR2 is FQNEAQ (reference sequence). The V segment lost 7 bases and the J segment 0 bases; nucleotides outside the gene matches: 11. The CDR3 contains 18 residues. The CDR3 loop is CASTPILAGGSSYNEQFF. Here the CDR3 DNA reads TGTGCCAGCACTCCCATTCTAGCGGGGGGTAGCTCCTACAATGAGCAGTTCTTC. Combining the CDR3 with reference TRBV7-9 and TRBJ2-1 gives the whole variable domain DTGVSQNPRHKITKRGQNVTFRCDPISEHNRLYWYRQTLGQGPEFLTYFQNEAQLEKSRLLSDRFSAERPKGSFSTLEIQRTEQGDSAMYLCASTPILAGGSSYNEQFFGPGTRLTVL.

The chain recombines TRBV5-1 with TRBJ2-2; a possible D gene is TRBD2 (5 bases). Germline-derived CDR1 and CDR2 are SGHRS and YFSETQ. The CDR3 loop spans 14 amino acids. V was cut by 0 bases and J by 5 bases, with 8 bases left in between. For the CDR3, the DNA is TGCGCCAGCAGCTTGGGTCGGGGAACCGGGGAGCTGTTTTTT. The encoded protein is CASSLGRGTGELFF. Filled out from reference TRBV5-1 and TRBJ2-2, the complete variable domain reads KAGVTQTPRYLIKTRGQQVTLSCSPISGHRSVSWYQQTPGQGLQFLFEYFSETQRNKGNFPGRFSGRQFSNSRSEMNVSTLELGDSALYLCASSLGRGTGELFFGEGSRLTVL.

The chain uses TRBV15 and TRBJ1-2, with 11 nucleotides matching TRBD1. With V trimmed by 3 bases and J by 2 bases, 8 bases remained unmatched. This CDR3 is built from 17 residues. Germline lookup yields CDR1 LNHNV and CDR2 YYDKDF (reference sequence). This chain's CDR3 is CATSRAGGTGGNYGYTF. The CDR3 DNA reads TGTGCCACCAGCAGGGCGGGCGGGACAGGGGGGAACTATGGCTACACCTTC. Full variable domain (outside the CDR3, taken from reference TRBV15 and TRBJ1-2): DAMVIQNPRYQVTQFGKPVTLSCSQTLNHNVMYWYQQKSSQAPKLLFHYYDKDFNNEADTPDNFQSRRPNTSFCFLDIRSPGLGDTAMYLCATSRAGGTGGNYGYTFGSGTRLTVV.

J is TRBJ2-2 and V is TRBV7-8, with no clear D. V lost 1 base and J lost 5, with 8 bases in between. The length of the CDR3 is 14 residues. CDR1 is SGHVS and CDR2 is FQNEAQ in the germline V gene. The CDR3 here is CASSLVLYTGELFF. The DNA of the CDR3 is TGTGCCAGCAGCTTAGTTTTGTATACCGGGGAGCTGTTTTTT.

This chain joins TRBV30 and TRBJ1-3, with D maybe TRBD1 (6 bases). The CDR3 has 14 amino acids. Trimming removed 5 bases at V and 1 base at J, with 12 bases between. CDR1 is GTSNPN, CDR2 SVGIG, per germline (reference sequence). CDR3 residues: CAWDRGGSGNTIYF. The CDR3 bases are TGTGCCTGGGACAGAGGGGGTTCTGGAAACACCATATATTTT.

The CDR3 DNA follows: TGTGCCATCAGTGAGTCATTAGGGGGAGATCAGCCCCAGCATTTT. Its protein is CAISESLGGDQPQHF. This chain links TRBV10-3 with TRBJ1-5; weak D call: TRBD1 (6 bases). The CDR3 totals 15 residues. The V end was cut by 0 bases, the J end by 5 bases, with 11 bases between. Germline V gene lookup returns CDR1 ENHRY and CDR2 SYGVKD.

The J gene is TRBJ2-1, the V gene TRBV19; TRBD2 matches at 11 bases. Germline CDR1 is LNHDA and CDR2 is SQIVND (reference sequence). This CDR3 contains 18 residues. The V gene end was trimmed by 9 bases and the J gene end by 7 bases; junction bases not matched to a gene: 20. For the CDR3, the DNA is TGTGCCAGCTCCCTTTGGGTAGCGGGAGGGCCTGGAATGAATGAGCAGTTCTTC. Protein: CASSLWVAGGPGMNEQFF. Full variable domain (outside the CDR3, taken from reference TRBV19 and TRBJ2-1): DGGITQSPKYLFRKEGQNVTLSCEQNLNHDAMYWYRQDPGQGLRLIYYSQIVNDFQKGDIAEGYSVSREKKESFPLTVTSAQKNPTAFYLCASSLWVAGGPGMNEQFFGPGTRLTVL.

This clone was counted once. CDR3 coding DNA: TGTGCCAGCAGTACGGGTTTAGCTAACTATGGCTACACCTTC. It specifies CASSTGLANYGYTF. The V call is TRBV28, the J call TRBJ1-2; D not resolved. Per germline, CDR1 MDHEN and CDR2 SYDVKM. This CDR3 has 14 amino acids. V lost 5 bases and J 0 bases, leaving 10 bases between the germline ends.

The chain is built from TRBV28 and TRBJ2-1, with 8 bases fitting TRBD1. Trimming cost V 6 bases and J 5 bases; bases outside gene matches: 0. The CDR3 consists of 12 residues. Germline-derived CDR1 and CDR2 are MDHEN and SYDVKM. DNA for the CDR3: TGTGCCAGCAGGACAGGGGACAATGAGCAGTTCTTC. It encodes CASRTGDNEQFF.

This rearrangement joins TRBV7-9 to TRBJ2-1; TRBD1 aligns across 8 bases. The J segment lost 2 bases and the V segment lost 3 bases, leaving 9 bases of the junction unmatched. This CDR3 is built from 17 residues. Germline lookup yields CDR1 SEHNR and CDR2 FQNEAQ (reference sequence). CDR3 residues: CASSLGTGTGAYNEQFF. The CDR3 DNA follows: TGTGCCAGCAGCTTGGGAACCGGGACAGGAGCCTACAATGAGCAGTTCTTC.

This clone was seen just once. The chain couples TRBV10-2 to TRBJ2-1; D possibly corresponds to TRBD1 (6 bases). CDR1 and CDR2 (germline): WSHSY, SAAADI. This CDR3 region has 14 residues. Trimming took off 5 bases at V and 4 bases at J, with 12 bases between the two ends. CDR3 sequence (DNA): TGCGCCAGCAGTAATCAGGGGACGTACAATGAGCAGTTCTTC. Protein: CASSNQGTYNEQFF.

V is TRBV7-9 and J is TRBJ1-6; 7 nucleotides line up with TRBD1. The CDR3 length is 14 residues. Per germline, CDR1 SEHNR and CDR2 FQNEAQ (reference sequence). After removal of 4 bases from V and 8 bases from J, the junction contained 5 bases not matched to a gene. In nucleotides, the CDR3 is TGTGCCAGCAGCTCCGACAGGGCCGATTCACCCCTCCACTTT. Amino acids: CASSSDRADSPLHF.

This chain joins TRBV5-4 and TRBJ1-1; the match to TRBD1 covers 8 bases. CDR3 size: 14 residues. J was trimmed by 7 bases and V by 2 bases; bases with no gene match: 7. CDR1 and CDR2 (germline): SGHNT, YYREEE (reference sequence). The CDR3 protein is CASSLSGGRGEAFF. The CDR3, as DNA: TGTGCCAGCAGCTTATCAGGGGGCAGGGGTGAAGCTTTCTTT.

This clone was seen only once. The chain employs TRBV5-1 and TRBJ2-2; D is undetermined. Germline V gene sequence: CDR1 SGHRS, CDR2 YFSETQ. The V and J ends lost 0 bases and 3 bases respectively, with 6 bases between them. This CDR3 region has 14 residues. The CDR3 region has the DNA TGCGCCAGCAGCTTGGCCTCAGACACCGGGGAGCTGTTTTTT. Residues: CASSLASDTGELFF.

The V gene is TRBV7-2, the J gene TRBJ2-7, with 9 bases identical to TRBD1. Looked up from germline, CDR1 is SGHTA and CDR2 is FQGNSA. V dropped 4 bases and J dropped 4; count of bases not matched to a gene: 8. The CDR3 covers 15 residues. The CDR3 region has the DNA TGTGCCAGCAGCTCGTACAGGGGGCTGAGATACGAGCAGTACTTC. It codes for CASSSYRGLRYEQYF. The full variable domain, rest sourced from reference TRBV7-2 and TRBJ2-7, is GAGVSQSPSNKVTEKGKDVELRCDPISGHTALYWYRQSLGQGLEFLIYFQGNSAPDKSGLPSDRFSAERTGGSVSTLTIQRTQQEDSAVYLCASSSYRGLRYEQYFGPGTRLTVT.

This chain joins TRBV5-8 and TRBJ1-1; no reliable D call. Trimming took 6 bases from V and 11 from J, leaving 14 bases between them. This CDR3 is 11 amino acids long. Germline assignment: CDR1 SGHTS and CDR2 YDEGEE. The CDR3 DNA reads TGTGCCAGCATTGGGCGTGCAAGGGCTTTCTTT. Translation: CASIGRARAFF.

The chain links TRBV9 to TRBJ2-1, with 14 bases aligning to TRBD2. Per germline, CDR1 SGDLS and CDR2 YYNGEE. This CDR3 comprises 16 residues. The V and J ends lost 3 bases and 7 bases, in that order; junction bases with no gene match: 6. The DNA of the CDR3 is TGTGCCAGCAGCGGCCCCGGGACTAGCGGGAGAAATGAGCAGTTCTTC. The encoded protein is CASSGPGTSGRNEQFF.

V and J are TRBV4-1 and TRBJ1-5, with 7 nucleotides matching TRBD1. This CDR3 has 18 amino acids. Germline loops: CDR1 MGHRA, CDR2 YSYEKL. V trimming: 1 base; J trimming: 3 bases; junction bases outside the gene matches: 12. The CDR3 DNA is TGCGCCAGCAGCCAAGGACGACAGGGCAACCACCACAATCAGCCCCAGCATTTT. This gives the protein CASSQGRQGNHHNQPQHF.

CDR3 in DNA: TGTGCCAGCAGTACCAGGGGATTCTACAATGAGCAGTTCTTC. It yields the protein CASSTRGFYNEQFF. The V and J genes are TRBV25-1 and TRBJ2-1, with D tentatively TRBD1 (6 bases). The CDR3 covers 14 residues. V was clipped by 5 bases and J by 3 bases, with 11 bases between them. Germline CDR1 and CDR2: MGHDK and SYGVNS.